This TCR beta chain derives from a study of T-cell memory formation after mild COVID-19. The study's findings and limits: Pre-infection memory showed some responding clones, and this suggested that cross-reactive memory joined.

TCRdb ran MiXCR on the 5' RACE reads and lists one entry per CDR3 protein. The profile shows about 560,000 distinct CDR3 sequences, around 15% of them singletons. As regards this clonotype: Its antigen is currently unknown.

Deletions cut 4 bases from V and 7 bases from J, with 11 bases between. Germline CDR1 and CDR2: SQVTM and ANQGSEA. The CDR3 totals 11 residues. V and J are TRBV29-1 and TRBJ2-7; D unresolved. This clonotype was sampled from an adult woman who had mild COVID-19 (a few samples of this study predate the infection). Cell type and time point are not known. Sequencing used PBMCs or a T cell subset sorted from them (not recorded which). CDR3 sequence reads: CSVGTYEEQYF. The DNA of the CDR3 is TGCAGCGTTGGGACGTACGAGGAGCAGTACTTC.